This TCR beta chain appears in the sequencing data of a study of tissue T cells after allogeneic stem cell transplantation (dated by TCRdb to 2021 to 2024). The study in broad terms: Over an approximately three-year period, a research-autopsy study prospectively enrolled fewer than ten adult allo-HCT recipients who had steroid-refractory GVHD. For viably preserved blood and marrow, CD3+ T cells were flow-sorted when cell numbers allowed, whereas DNA was extracted directly from smaller samples. TCR beta repertoires were profiled across many tissues obtained from research autopsies of patients with and without GVHD, as well as in mouse models of GVHD. Every GVHD patient got a graft from a donor, with a handful of grafts unmodified and three CD34-selected to deplete T cells. The human part of the study was a prospective observational study with no blinding and no randomization. All GVHD patients had gastrointestinal GVHD and received several lines of GVHD-directed therapy; a few also had skin involvement. Study-wide conclusions, independent of this receptor: The patient cohort was small and varied clinically, and sampling depth was recognized as a limitation. In both patients and mice, T cells from blood and spleen covered only a limited part of the TCR repertoire found in tissues. Within patients, how anatomically similar the tissues were was a key factor in shaping TCR repertoire composition, regardless of disease or transplant status. Which tissue TCRs were alloreactive or antigen-specific was not determined in the study, and some clones might have been persisting host cells. Only a few T cell clones appeared in more than one patient, yet motif-based clustering showed tissue-specific repertoire signatures that were shared between patients.

The label giving this sample's time point can be read as: recipient (host-origin) PBMCs collected before allo-HCT. CDR1 KGHSH and CDR2 LQKENI are derived from the germline V gene. Deletion took 6 bases off V and 6 bases off J, with a span of 13 bases between the germline ends. Spanning cysteine to phenylalanine, the CDR3 consists of 13 amino acids. CDR3 DNA is the only sequence kept; it has 39 bases, read in frame from the first base. To prepare the library, the immunoSEQ multiplex PCR assay was applied. TCRbeta CDR3 sequencing was done by Adaptive Biotechnologies at survey depth, reporting CDR3 sequences, V/J genes, productive frequency and template counts. TCR beta CDR3 regions were amplified from genomic DNA instead of RNA. The study's own analysis went as follows. Jensen-Shannon divergence was used to quantify pairwise repertoire overlap between tissues, with a value of 1 meaning complete divergence and a value of 0 meaning identical repertoires. Tissues were grouped by single-linkage agglomerative hierarchical clustering of pairwise JSD values, and the clustering results were shown as dendrograms. GLIPH2 was run on all patient samples with simulation_depth 1000, kmer_min_depth 3 and cdr3_length_cutoff 8, and groups with more than two unique CDR3s were retained. A standardized tissue-overlap score was generated by extrapolating Jaccard GLIPH-group overlap across patients to a standard repertoire size of 1000 clones. To look at how diversity was associated with clinical or experimental variables, linear mixed-effect models were used, with tissue treated as a fixed effect and individual treated as a random effect. Not all clones reach the TCRdb copy of this immuneACCESS table, which keeps in-frame sequences only. Checked studies attribute under half of the gap to unresolved V genes and leave the rest unexplained. That table gives V, J and clone size, and the DNA gave D and trimming. The sample table contains some 25,000 clones; only one count was recorded for 91% of them. The ten largest account for 2% to 2.5% of the sample.

About this clone: The clone's antigen remains unknown. No per-base quality is available; no much larger clone lies one base away.

The source was blood, collected before transplantation. The chain joins TRBV18 to TRBJ2-3, with the identity of the D gene unclear. This TCR was sampled from an older male donor who later had graft-versus-host disease after an allogeneic stem cell transplant. The CDR3 region has the sequence CASSESNLDTQYF. DNA sequence: TGTGCCAGCTCGGAATCAAATTTGGATACGCAGTATTTT.